This TCR beta chain was observed in a study of cytomegalovirus exposure and HLA in healthy donors. The CDR3 sequence is 15 residues long. The V gene lost 0 bases and the J gene lost 1 base, with 9 bases spanning the gap. Germline loops: CDR1 KGHSH, CDR2 LQKENI. PCR involved 60 Vbeta and 13 Jbeta primers. Assay: immunoSEQ multiplex PCR; the TCRdb copy retains only in-frame clones and omits some. This sample has some 200,000 clones, with approximately 83% found just once. The sequence was collected from a boy under 10 years old in good health and CMV-seronegative. Input material: PBMCs. V usage is TRBV18 and J usage is TRBJ1-1, with D tentatively TRBD1 (5 bases). CDR3 amino acids: CASSPPSRANTEAFF. For the CDR3, the DNA is TGTGCCAGCTCACCACCTTCCAGGGCGAACACTGAAGCTTTCTTT.